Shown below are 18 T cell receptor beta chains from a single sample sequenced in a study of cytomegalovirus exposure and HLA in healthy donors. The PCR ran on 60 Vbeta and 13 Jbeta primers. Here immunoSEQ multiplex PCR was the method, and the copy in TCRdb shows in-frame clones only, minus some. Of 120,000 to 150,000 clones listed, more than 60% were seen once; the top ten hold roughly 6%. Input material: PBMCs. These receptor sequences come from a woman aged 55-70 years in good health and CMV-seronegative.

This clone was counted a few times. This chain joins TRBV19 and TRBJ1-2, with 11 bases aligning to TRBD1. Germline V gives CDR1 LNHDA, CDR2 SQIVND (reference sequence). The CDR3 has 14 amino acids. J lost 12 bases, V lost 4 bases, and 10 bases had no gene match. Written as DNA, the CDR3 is TGTGCCAGTAGTACGCCGGGACAGGGGGTCGTCCACACCTTC. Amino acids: CASSTPGQGVVHTF.

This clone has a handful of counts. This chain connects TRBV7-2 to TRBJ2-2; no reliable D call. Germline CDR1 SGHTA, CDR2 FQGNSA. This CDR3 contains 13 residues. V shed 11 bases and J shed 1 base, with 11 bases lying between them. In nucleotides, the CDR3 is TGTGCCTCTCGACCGGGGAACACCGGGGAGCTGTTTTTT. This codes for CASRPGNTGELFF.

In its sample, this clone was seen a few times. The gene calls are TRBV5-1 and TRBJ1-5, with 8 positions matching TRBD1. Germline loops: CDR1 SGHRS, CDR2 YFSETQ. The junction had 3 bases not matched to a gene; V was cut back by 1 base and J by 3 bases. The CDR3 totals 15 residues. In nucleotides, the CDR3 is TGCGCCAGCAGCTTGTCGACAGGGGTCAATCAGCCCCAGCATTTT. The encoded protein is CASSLSTGVNQPQHF.

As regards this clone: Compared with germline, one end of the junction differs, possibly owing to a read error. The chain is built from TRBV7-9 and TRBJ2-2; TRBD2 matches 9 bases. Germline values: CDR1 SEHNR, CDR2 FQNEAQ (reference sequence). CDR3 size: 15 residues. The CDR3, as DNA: TGTTCCAGCAGGGATAGCGGGGGTCTAACGGGGGAGCTGTTTTTT. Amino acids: CSSRDSGGLTGELFF. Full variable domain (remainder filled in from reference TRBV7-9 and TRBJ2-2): DTGVSQNPRHKITKRGQNVTFRCDPISEHNRLYWYRQTLGQGPEFLTYFQNEAQLEKSRLLSDRFSAERPKGSFSTLEIQRTEQGDSAMYLCSSRDSGGLTGELFFGEGSRLTVL.

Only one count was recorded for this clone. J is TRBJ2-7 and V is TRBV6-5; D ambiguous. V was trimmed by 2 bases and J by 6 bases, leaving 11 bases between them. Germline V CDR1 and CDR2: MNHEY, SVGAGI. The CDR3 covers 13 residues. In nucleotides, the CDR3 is TGTGCCAGCAGTTACGCAATAGTTATCGAGCAGTACTTC. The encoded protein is CASSYAIVIEQYF.

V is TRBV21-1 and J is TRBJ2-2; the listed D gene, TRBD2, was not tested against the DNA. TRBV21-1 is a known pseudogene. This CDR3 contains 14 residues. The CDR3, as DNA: TGTGCCAGCAGCAAAGTCCGGGAGACCGGGGAGCTGTTTTTT. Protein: CASSKVRETGELFF.

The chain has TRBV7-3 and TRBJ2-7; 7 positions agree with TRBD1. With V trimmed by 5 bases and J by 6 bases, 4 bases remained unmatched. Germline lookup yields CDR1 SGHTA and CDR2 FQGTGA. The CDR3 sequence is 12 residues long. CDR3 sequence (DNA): TGTGCCAGCAGCCAGACAGGGAGCGAGCAGTACTTC. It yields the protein CASSQTGSEQYF.

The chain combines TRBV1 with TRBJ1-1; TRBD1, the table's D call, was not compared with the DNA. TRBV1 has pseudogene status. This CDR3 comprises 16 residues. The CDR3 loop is CTSRSYRGQSFAEAFF. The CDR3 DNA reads TGCACCAGCAGGAGCTACAGGGGGCAGAGCTTCGCTGAAGCTTTCTTT.

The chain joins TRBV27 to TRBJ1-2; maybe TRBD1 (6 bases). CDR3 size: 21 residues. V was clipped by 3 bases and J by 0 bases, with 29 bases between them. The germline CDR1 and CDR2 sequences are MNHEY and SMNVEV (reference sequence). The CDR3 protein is CASSFRGIPGHKGIANYGYTF. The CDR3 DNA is TGTGCCAGCAGTTTTCGGGGAATACCGGGACACAAAGGAATAGCTAACTATGGCTACACCTTC.

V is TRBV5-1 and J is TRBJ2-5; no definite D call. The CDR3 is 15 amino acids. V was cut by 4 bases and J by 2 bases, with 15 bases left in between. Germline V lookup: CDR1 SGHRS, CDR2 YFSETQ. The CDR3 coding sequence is TGCGCCAGCAGCAAAATTAGAATCCTTCAAGAGACCCAGTACTTC. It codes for CASSKIRILQETQYF. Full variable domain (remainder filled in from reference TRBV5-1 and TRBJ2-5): KAGVTQTPRYLIKTRGQQVTLSCSPISGHRSVSWYQQTPGQGLQFLFEYFSETQRNKGNFPGRFSGRQFSNSRSEMNVSTLELGDSALYLCASSKIRILQETQYFGPGTRLLVL.

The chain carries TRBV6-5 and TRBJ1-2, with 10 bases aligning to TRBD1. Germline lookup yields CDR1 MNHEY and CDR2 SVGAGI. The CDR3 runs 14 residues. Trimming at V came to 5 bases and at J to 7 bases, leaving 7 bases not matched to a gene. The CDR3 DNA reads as TGTGCCAGCAGTAACCGGGACAGGGGTGGTGGCTACACCTTC. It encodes CASSNRDRGGGYTF.

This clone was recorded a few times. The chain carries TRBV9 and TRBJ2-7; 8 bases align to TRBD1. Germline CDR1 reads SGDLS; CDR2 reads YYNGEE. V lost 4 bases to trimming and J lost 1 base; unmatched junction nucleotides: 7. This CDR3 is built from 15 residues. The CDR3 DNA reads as TGTGCCAGCAGCCCTCGGACAGGGTATTCCTACGAGCAGTACTTC. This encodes CASSPRTGYSYEQYF.

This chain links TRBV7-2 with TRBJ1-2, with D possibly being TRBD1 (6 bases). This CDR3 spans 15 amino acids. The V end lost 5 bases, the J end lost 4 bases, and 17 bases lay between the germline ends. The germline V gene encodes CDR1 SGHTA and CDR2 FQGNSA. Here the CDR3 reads CASSPDRRTFYGYTF. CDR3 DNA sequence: TGTGCCAGCAGCCCCGACAGGCGCACGTTCTATGGCTACACCTTC. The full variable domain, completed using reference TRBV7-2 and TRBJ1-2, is GAGVSQSPSNKVTEKGKDVELRCDPISGHTALYWYRQSLGQGLEFLIYFQGNSAPDKSGLPSDRFSAERTGGSVSTLTIQRTQQEDSAVYLCASSPDRRTFYGYTFGSGTRLTVV.

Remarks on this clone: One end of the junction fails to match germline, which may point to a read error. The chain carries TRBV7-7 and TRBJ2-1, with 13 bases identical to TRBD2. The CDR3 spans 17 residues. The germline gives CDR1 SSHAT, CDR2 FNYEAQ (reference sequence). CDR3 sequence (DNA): TGTGCTAGCAGCAAAAACCCGACTAGCGGGGGGCGGGGTGAGCAGTTCTTC. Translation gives CASSKNPTSGGRGEQFF.

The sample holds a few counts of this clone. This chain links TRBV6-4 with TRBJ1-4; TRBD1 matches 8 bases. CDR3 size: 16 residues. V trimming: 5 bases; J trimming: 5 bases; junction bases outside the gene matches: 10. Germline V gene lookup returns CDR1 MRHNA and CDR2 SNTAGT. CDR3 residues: CASSKYRDRINEKLFF. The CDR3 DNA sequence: TGTGCCAGCAGTAAGTACCGGGACAGGATAAATGAAAAACTGTTTTTT.

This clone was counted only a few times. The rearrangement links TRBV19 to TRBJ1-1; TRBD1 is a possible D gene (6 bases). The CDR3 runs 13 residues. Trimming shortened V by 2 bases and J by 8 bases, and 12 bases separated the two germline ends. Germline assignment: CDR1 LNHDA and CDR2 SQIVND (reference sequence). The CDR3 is CASSIQQGWEAFF. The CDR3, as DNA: TGTGCCAGTAGTATACAACAGGGTTGGGAAGCTTTCTTT.

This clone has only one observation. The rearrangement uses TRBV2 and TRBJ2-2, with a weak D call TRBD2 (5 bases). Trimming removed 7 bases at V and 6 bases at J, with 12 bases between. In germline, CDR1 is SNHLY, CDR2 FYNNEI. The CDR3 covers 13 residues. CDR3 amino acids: CASTPLRAGELFF. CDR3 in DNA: TGTGCCAGCACCCCTTTGCGGGCCGGGGAGCTGTTTTTT.

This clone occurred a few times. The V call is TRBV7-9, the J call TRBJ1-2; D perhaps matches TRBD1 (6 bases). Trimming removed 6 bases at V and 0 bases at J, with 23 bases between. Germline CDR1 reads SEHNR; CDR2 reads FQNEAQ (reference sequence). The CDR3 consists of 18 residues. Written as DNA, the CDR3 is TGTGCCAGCAGATCCGACTTAGTTCGGGACACCACTAACTATGGCTACACCTTC. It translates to CASRSDLVRDTTNYGYTF.